These T cell receptor beta chains were read from a single sample in a study of OX40 agonist ivuxolimab in advanced cancers. TCRdb keeps only in-frame clones here, not all; method: immunoSEQ multiplex PCR. The sample contains approximately 40,000 clones, approximately 90% of which appear only once. Specimen: CD4+ or CD8+ T cells sorted from blood, collected in a trial of the OX40 agonist ivuxolimab. All receptors come from an adult with an advanced solid tumor such as melanoma, head and neck, liver or kidney cancer. Each CDR3 is given with its conserved first and last residue. A D gene is named only where the DNA matches it firmly.

>TRBV28|TRBJ2-2|TRBD2
CASSPRLAGNTGELFF
TGTGCCAGCAGTCCACGACTAGCGGGGAATACCGGGGAGCTGTTTTTT
>TRBV29-1|TRBJ1-1|.
CSVVVGEAFF
TGCAGCGTTGTGGTGGGGGAAGCTTTCTTT
>TRBV7-3|TRBJ2-2|.
CASSLYGVLNTGELFF
TGTGCCAGCAGCCTATATGGGGTCTTGAACACCGGGGAGCTGTTTTTT
>TRBV6-6|TRBJ2-7|.
CASGIQGVVGEQYF
TGTGCCAGCGGAATACAGGGTGTAGTTGGCGAGCAGTACTTC
>TRBV4-1|TRBJ2-7|TRBD2
CASSPRTSGRLYEQYF
TGCGCCAGCAGCCCCCGGACTAGCGGGAGACTCTACGAGCAGTACTTC
>TRBV28|TRBJ2-7|TRBD2
CASRTEPGLAGGPPDEQYF
TGTGCCAGCAGGACTGAGCCGGGACTAGCGGGAGGGCCCCCTGACGAGCAGTACTTC
>TRBV7-9|TRBJ2-7|.
CASSPTMGTESIYEQYF
TGTGCCAGCAGCCCTACAATGGGGACTGAAAGTATCTACGAGCAGTACTTC
>TRBV6-5|TRBJ1-2|TRBD1
CASSLGQGSYGYTF
TGTGCCAGCAGTTTGGGACAGGGCAGCTATGGCTACACCTTC
>TRBV7-3|TRBJ2-7|TRBD1
CASSYDRGRYEQYF
TGTGCCAGCAGCTATGACAGGGGCCGTTACGAGCAGTACTTC
>TRBV13|TRBJ2-1|TRBD2
CASSLGGLAAYNEQFF
TGTGCCAGCAGCTTAGGGGGCCTAGCGGCTTACAATGAGCAGTTCTTC